This passage covers 23 T cell receptor beta chains from one sample sequenced in a study of blood T cells in healthy people across ages. It was with a sample-barcoded 5' primer and a J-beta primer mix that a second PCR of roughly 7 to 12 cycles was run. One entry per CDR3 protein results from TCRdb running MiXCR on the 5' RACE reads. This sample carries around 780,000 distinct CDR3 sequences, about a quarter of them seen once, and the ten largest clones take about 2.9%. In addition, the sample was reused for a study of T cells of mothers and their children.

The specimen was blood. Receptors were obtained from a boy between 10 and 17 years old in good health.

This clonotype was recorded a few times. The CDR3, as DNA: TGTGCCAGCAGCCAAGGGCCCAATCAGCCCCAGCATTTT. Protein product: CASSQGPNQPQHF. The rearrangement joins TRBV3-1 to TRBJ1-5; D not resolved. Germline-derived CDR1 and CDR2 are LGHDT and YNNKEL (reference sequence). The CDR3 consists of 13 residues. The V and J ends lost 1 base and 3 bases respectively, with 4 bases between them.

This chain uses TRBV25-1 with TRBJ2-2; 8 bases align to TRBD1. This CDR3 comprises 16 residues. V trimming: 3 bases; J trimming: 5 bases; junction bases outside the gene matches: 8. From germline, CDR1 is MGHDK and CDR2 SYGVNS. CDR3 nucleotide sequence: TGTGCCAGCAGTGAGACGGACAGGGCTAGAACCGGGGAGCTGTTTTTT. Its translation: CASSETDRARTGELFF.

V and J are TRBV7-8 and TRBJ1-2, with D possibly being TRBD1 (6 bases). Germline V lookup: CDR1 SGHVS, CDR2 FQNEAQ. This CDR3 comprises 14 residues. Trimming took 1 base from V and 4 from J, leaving 10 bases between them. The CDR3 DNA reads as TGTGCCAGCAGCTTAGGTCAGGGGACCTATGGCTACACCTTC. Its translation: CASSLGQGTYGYTF.

The chain is built from TRBV6-2 or TRBV6-3 and TRBJ1-5, with D unresolved. Trimming shortened V by 2 bases and J by 0 bases, and 14 bases separated the two germline ends. The CDR3 loop spans 17 amino acids. The V gene's germline CDR1 is MNHEY and CDR2 SVGEGT. This chain's CDR3 is CASSYGKSPTSNQPQHF. CDR3 sequence (DNA): TGTGCCAGCAGTTACGGAAAATCCCCCACTAGCAATCAGCCCCAGCATTTT.

J is TRBJ2-5 and V is TRBV5-1, with D possibly matching TRBD1 (5 bases). V lost 7 bases, J lost 1 base, and 11 bases lay in between. Germline loops: CDR1 SGHRS, CDR2 YFSETQ. This CDR3 is 13 amino acids long. Here the CDR3 reads CASATDFQETQYF. DNA for the CDR3: TGCGCCAGCGCGACAGATTTCCAAGAGACCCAGTACTTC.

The sample holds a few counts of this clonotype. V is TRBV4-1 and J is TRBJ2-5; TRBD2 aligns across 8 bases. The CDR3 consists of 15 residues. Germline-derived CDR1 and CDR2 are MGHRA and YSYEKL. Trimming at V came to 2 bases and at J to 6 bases, leaving 8 bases not matched to a gene. The CDR3 sequence: CASSQTGGFGQTQYF. CDR3 nucleotides: TGCGCCAGCAGCCAAACGGGGGGGTTCGGCCAGACCCAGTACTTC.

Only a few counts were recorded for this clonotype. This rearrangement joins TRBV2 to TRBJ2-5, with TRBD2 matching 7 bases. Per the germline V gene, CDR1 is SNHLY and CDR2 is FYNNEI. The CDR3 length is 15 residues. The junction had 7 bases not matched to a gene; V was cut back by 1 base and J by 5 bases. CDR3 amino acids: CASSEEGGEGETQYF. CDR3 sequence (DNA): TGTGCCAGCAGTGAAGAAGGCGGGGAGGGGGAGACCCAGTACTTC.

This clonotype was seen only a few times. This chain uses TRBV12-3 or TRBV12-4 with TRBJ2-4; TRBD1 aligns across 7 bases. This CDR3 is 13 amino acids long. J gave up 9 bases and V 3 bases, and 5 bases lay outside the gene matches. The CDR3 DNA sequence: TGTGCCAGCAGTTTGGGGACAGTGAGCATTCAGTACTTC. It codes for CASSLGTVSIQYF.

This clonotype turned up a few times. The gene calls are TRBV16 and TRBJ2-7; D may correspond to TRBD1 or TRBD2 (5 bases each). Germline CDR1 KGHSY, CDR2 FQNENV. V lost 4 bases and J lost 0, with 19 bases in between. The CDR3 extends over 17 amino acids. CDR3: CASSLIGVGPRSYEQYF. CDR3 coding DNA: TGTGCCAGCAGCCTAATCGGGGTGGGACCCCGCTCCTACGAGCAGTACTTC. Drawing the rest from reference TRBV16 and TRBJ2-7, the complete variable domain is GEEVAQTPKHLVRGEGQKAKLYCAPIKGHSYVFWYQQVLKNEFKFLISFQNENVFDETGMPKERFSAKCLPNSPCSLEIQATKLEDSAVYFCASSLIGVGPRSYEQYFGPGTRLTVT.

Of note for this clonotype: Its ends do not fully match the called genes, so a read error is possible. This chain connects TRBV4-1 to TRBJ1-4; perhaps TRBD1 as D (5 bases). Germline CDR1 is MGHRA and CDR2 is YSYEKL. The CDR3 contains 15 residues. The CDR3 loop reads CASCQDGADNEKLFF. Here the CDR3 DNA reads TGCGCCAGCTGCCAAGATGGGGCGGATAATGAAAAACTGTTTTTT.

This clonotype was recorded at least ten times. The chain couples TRBV6-5 to TRBJ2-5; the D is unclear. The germline gives CDR1 MNHEY, CDR2 SVGAGI. V lost 0 bases and J lost 3, with 2 bases in between. The CDR3 is 12 amino acids. The CDR3 nucleotides are TGTGCCAGCAGTTACTCGAAAGAGACCCAGTACTTC. Its protein product is CASSYSKETQYF.

V and J are TRBV4-1 and TRBJ2-1; 7 bases line up with TRBD1. Germline CDR1 is MGHRA and CDR2 is YSYEKL. The CDR3 consists of 16 residues. V trimming: 4 bases; J trimming: 0 bases; junction bases outside the gene matches: 6. CDR3: CASSLGQPSSYNEQFF. The CDR3 DNA follows: TGCGCCAGCAGCCTGGGACAGCCGAGCTCCTACAATGAGCAGTTCTTC.

This sequence joins TRBV7-9 and TRBJ2-2; 7 bases agree with TRBD1. This CDR3 is built from 15 residues. The ends lost 2 bases at V and 8 bases at J; junction bases unmatched: 8. Looked up from germline, CDR1 is SEHNR and CDR2 is FQNEAQ (reference sequence). The CDR3 coding sequence is TGTGCCAGCAGCTTAATGGGACAGTCGAGTGGGGAGCTGTTTTTT. Amino acid sequence: CASSLMGQSSGELFF. The whole variable domain, remainder taken from reference TRBV7-9 and TRBJ2-2, is DTGVSQNPRHKITKRGQNVTFRCDPISEHNRLYWYRQTLGQGPEFLTYFQNEAQLEKSRLLSDRFSAERPKGSFSTLEIQRTEQGDSAMYLCASSLMGQSSGELFFGEGSRLTVL.

This clonotype was detected only a few times. The chain employs TRBV2 and TRBJ2-1; the D gene is possibly TRBD1 (6 bases). Germline V lookup: CDR1 SNHLY, CDR2 FYNNEI. V dropped 10 bases and J dropped 6 bases, with 16 bases sitting between them. This CDR3 contains 13 residues. CDR3 nucleotide sequence: TGTGCCACAGTGACAGGATCCCCCAATGAGCAGTTCTTC. Protein product: CATVTGSPNEQFF.

The genes are TRBV5-1 and TRBJ2-1; D gene unclear. Germline-derived CDR1 and CDR2 are SGHRS and YFSETQ. V was pared by 5 bases and J by 0 bases, with 12 bases between. This CDR3 is 15 amino acids long. The DNA of the CDR3 is TGCGCCAGCAGTCGGAGCGAGAGCTCCTACAATGAGCAGTTCTTC. Translating gives CASSRSESSYNEQFF. The full variable domain, completed using reference TRBV5-1 and TRBJ2-1, is KAGVTQTPRYLIKTRGQQVTLSCSPISGHRSVSWYQQTPGQGLQFLFEYFSETQRNKGNFPGRFSGRQFSNSRSEMNVSTLELGDSALYLCASSRSESSYNEQFFGPGTRLTVL.

This clonotype was counted only a few times. This chain joins TRBV20-1 and TRBJ2-2, with D perhaps matching TRBD2 (6 bases). This CDR3 contains 16 residues. Per the germline V gene, CDR1 is DFQATT and CDR2 is SNEGSKA (reference sequence). With 6 bases removed from V and 1 base from J, the gap between germline ends came to 18 bases. The CDR3 is CSARRDRAGNTGELFF. CDR3 nucleotides: TGCAGTGCGAGAAGGGATCGAGCGGGGAACACCGGGGAGCTGTTTTTT.

The J gene is TRBJ1-6, the V gene TRBV5-1, with D possibly matching TRBD1 (6 bases). This CDR3 has 15 residues. Per the germline V gene, CDR1 is SGHRS and CDR2 is YFSETQ. V gave up 4 bases and J gave up 6 bases, with 14 bases separating them. CDR3 DNA: TGCGCCAGCAGCCCTGCCTGGACAGCTAATTCACCCCTCCACTTT. This encodes CASSPAWTANSPLHF.

This clonotype was detected only once. CDR3 coding DNA: TGTGCCAGCAGCGCCCTAGCGGGGGCCACCTACGAGCAGTACTTC. It codes for CASSALAGATYEQYF. J is TRBJ2-5 and V is TRBV13; TRBD2 aligns across 10 bases. The J call may be wrong; the DNA end is better matched by TRBJ2-7. This CDR3 region has 15 residues. Germline V gene sequence: CDR1 PRHDT, CDR2 FYEKMQ (reference sequence).

The chain employs TRBV15 and TRBJ2-7, with D maybe TRBD2 (5 bases). The germline V gene encodes CDR1 LNHNV and CDR2 YYDKDF (reference sequence). Trimming shortened V by 3 bases and J by 1 base, and 16 bases separated the two germline ends. CDR3 length: 16 amino acids. CDR3 DNA sequence: TGTGCCACCAGCAGGGTTTCCCTTGGGGAGTCCTACGAGCAGTACTTC. Its translation: CATSRVSLGESYEQYF.

The chain has TRBV12-3 or TRBV12-4 and TRBJ1-4; 8 nucleotides align to TRBD1. The V and J ends lost 5 bases and 7 bases, in that order; junction bases with no gene match: 9. The CDR3 covers 15 residues. The CDR3 region is CASSLDRGDGEKLFF. The DNA of the CDR3 is TGTGCCAGCAGTCTTGACAGGGGAGATGGTGAAAAACTGTTTTTT.

V usage is TRBV2 and J usage is TRBJ1-4, with TRBD1 matching 10 bases. Germline V CDR1 and CDR2: SNHLY, FYNNEI. This CDR3 contains 18 residues. J lost 6 bases, V lost 4 bases, and 14 bases had no gene match. CDR3 residues: CASSVSGTGVFKDEKLFF. CDR3 sequence (DNA): TGTGCCAGCAGTGTTTCCGGGACAGGGGTTTTTAAGGATGAAAAACTGTTTTTT.

The chain couples TRBV4-1 to TRBJ1-2; 8 bases are shared with TRBD1. The J segment lost 6 bases and the V segment lost 4 bases, leaving 7 bases of the junction unmatched. Germline V gene sequence: CDR1 MGHRA, CDR2 YSYEKL. The CDR3 has 14 amino acids. The CDR3 DNA reads as TGCGCCAGCAGCCTCCAGGACAGGGATAATGGCTACACCTTC. Its translation: CASSLQDRDNGYTF.

The rearrangement joins TRBV7-6 to TRBJ1-4; D is possibly TRBD1 (5 bases). This CDR3 region has 15 residues. Germline V gene sequence: CDR1 SGHVS, CDR2 FNYEAQ. V shed 3 bases and J shed 4 bases, with 12 bases lying between them. CDR3 in amino acids: CASSFTGYGNEKLFF. As DNA, the CDR3 is TGTGCCAGCAGCTTTACAGGATACGGTAATGAAAAACTGTTTTTT.